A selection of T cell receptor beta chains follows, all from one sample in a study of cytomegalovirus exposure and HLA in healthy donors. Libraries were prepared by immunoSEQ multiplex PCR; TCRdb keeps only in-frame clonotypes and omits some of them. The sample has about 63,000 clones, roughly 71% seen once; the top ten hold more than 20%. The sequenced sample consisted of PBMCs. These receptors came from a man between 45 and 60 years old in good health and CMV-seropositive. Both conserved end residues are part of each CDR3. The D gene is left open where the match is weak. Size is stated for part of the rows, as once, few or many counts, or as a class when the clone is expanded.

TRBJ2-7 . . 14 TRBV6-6 TGTGCCAGCAGTTACACCCTAGTAGCCTACGAGCAGTACTTC CASSYTLVAYEQYF
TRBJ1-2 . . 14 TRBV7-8 TGTGCCAGCTATGGGTCGGGGGTTATGGGGGGCTACACCTTC CASYGSGVMGGYTF
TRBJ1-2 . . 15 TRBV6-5 TGTGCCAGCAGTTACAGGGGTTCAGCGACCGGTGGCTACACCTTC CASSYRGSATGGYTF
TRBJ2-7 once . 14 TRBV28 TGTGCCAGCAGTTTAATTCGTCCCCAGTACGAGCAGTACTTC CASSLIRPQYEQYF
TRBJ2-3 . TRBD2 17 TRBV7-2 TGTGCCAGCAGCTTAGTGGGACTAGCGGGGGGCACAGATACGCAGTATTTT CASSLVGLAGGTDTQYF
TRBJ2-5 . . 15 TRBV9 TGTGCCAGCAGCACACATCCAGGGTCACAAGAGACCCAGTACTTC CASSTHPGSQETQYF
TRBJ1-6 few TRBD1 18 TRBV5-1 TGCGCCAGCAGCCCTTGGTCTGGACAGGGATTGAAGAATTCACCCCTCCACTTT CASSPWSGQGLKNSPLHF
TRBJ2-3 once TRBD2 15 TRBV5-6 TGTGCCAGCAGCTTTCGAACCACTAGCGGTGATACGCAGTATTTT CASSFRTTSGDTQYF
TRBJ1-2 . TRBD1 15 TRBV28 TGTGCCAGCAGTTCGGGGACAGGGGTCGGTAGTGGCTACACCTTC CASSSGTGVGSGYTF
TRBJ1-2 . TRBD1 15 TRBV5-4 TGTGCCAGCAGCCCGCGACAGGGGGCATTTGGTGGCTACACCTTC CASSPRQGAFGGYTF
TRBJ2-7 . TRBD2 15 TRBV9 TGTGCCAGCAGCGTCTTAGCGGGGGGCACCTACGAGCAGTACTTC CASSVLAGGTYEQYF
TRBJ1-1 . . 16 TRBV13 TGTGCCAGCAGCTACGGAAGGGGCCAATCGAACACTGAAGCTTTCTTT CASSYGRGQSNTEAFF
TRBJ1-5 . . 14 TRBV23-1 TGCGCCAGTTTTTGGCACAGCCGCAATCAGCCCCAGCATTTT CASFWHSRNQPQHF
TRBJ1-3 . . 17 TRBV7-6 TGTGCCAGCAGCCAGCGTCCGGGACTCTCCGCTGGGGACACCATATATTTT CASSQRPGLSAGDTIYF
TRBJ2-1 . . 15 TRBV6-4 TGTGCCAGCAGTGACTCAGTAACTAGATCGGATGAGCAGTTCTTC CASSDSVTRSDEQFF
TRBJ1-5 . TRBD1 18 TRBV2 TGTGCCAGCAGTCCCGGACAGGGGCCATATATGAGCAATCAGCCCCAGCATTTT CASSPGQGPYMSNQPQHF
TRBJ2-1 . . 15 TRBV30 TGTGCCTTTTCCCCCGGGAGAAGGTCCTACAATGAGCAGTTCTTC CAFSPGRRSYNEQFF
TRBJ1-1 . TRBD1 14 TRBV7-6 TGTGCCAGCAGGGACAGGGGGCAAGGGACTGAAGCTTTCTTT CASRDRGQGTEAFF
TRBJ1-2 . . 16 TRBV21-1 TGTGCCAGCAGCGGCGTAAGACAGGTCCCGGACTATGGCTACACCTTC CASSGVRQVPDYGYTF
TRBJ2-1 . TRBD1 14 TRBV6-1 TGTGCCAGCCCCGTGGCAGGGGGAAACGGTGAGCAGTTCTTC CASPVAGGNGEQFF
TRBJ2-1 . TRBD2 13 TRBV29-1 TGCAGCGTTCTCGGGGGGTCTTACAATGAGCAGTTCTTC CSVLGGSYNEQFF
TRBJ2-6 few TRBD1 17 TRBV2 TGTGCCAGCAGTGCCCGGGACAGGGTTTCTGGGGCCAACGTCCTGACTTTC CASSARDRVSGANVLTF
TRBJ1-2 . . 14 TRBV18 TGTGCCAGCTCACCATCGGCAGGGGTCTCTGGCTACACCTTC CASSPSAGVSGYTF
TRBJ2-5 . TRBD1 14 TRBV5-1 TGCGCCAGCAGCGGAGGACAGGGGGAAGAGACCCAGTACTTC CASSGGQGEETQYF
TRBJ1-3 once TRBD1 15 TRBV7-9 TGTGCCAGCAGCCCAGACAGGGGCGGTGGAAACACCATATATTTT CASSPDRGGGNTIYF
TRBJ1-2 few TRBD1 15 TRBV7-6 TGTGCCAGCAGACACCCGACAGGGAGTAACTATGGCTACACCTTC CASRHPTGSNYGYTF
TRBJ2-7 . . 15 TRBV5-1 TGCGCCAGCAGCTTGTTAGCTAGCAACTCCTACGAGCAGTACTTC CASSLLASNSYEQYF
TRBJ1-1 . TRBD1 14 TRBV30 TGTGCCTGGGACAGGGGTTCAAAGAACACTGAAGCTTTCTTT CAWDRGSKNTEAFF
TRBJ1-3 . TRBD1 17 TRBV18 TGTGCCAGCTCACCGACCGGGACAGGGCTCTCTGGAAACACCATATATTTT CASSPTGTGLSGNTIYF
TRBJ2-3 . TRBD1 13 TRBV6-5 TGTGCCAGCAGTTTCGACAGGGCAGATACGCAGTATTTT CASSFDRADTQYF
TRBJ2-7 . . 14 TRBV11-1 TGTGCCAGCAGCCTGGGCCCCCCTCCCTACGAGCAGTACTTC CASSLGPPPYEQYF
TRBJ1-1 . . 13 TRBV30 TGTGCCTGGAGTACCGCCTTGAGCACTGAAGCTTTCTTT CAWSTALSTEAFF
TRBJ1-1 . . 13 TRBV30 TGTGCCTGGAGTCCTCAGGGAGGCACTGAAGCTTTCTTT CAWSPQGGTEAFF
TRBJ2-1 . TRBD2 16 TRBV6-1 TGTGCCAGCAGTGAGTCGACTAGCTATCCCTACAATGAGCAGTTCTTC CASSESTSYPYNEQFF
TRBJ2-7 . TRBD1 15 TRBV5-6 TGTGCCAGCAGCTGGAGGAGGACAGGGAGGTACGAGCAGTACTTC CASSWRRTGRYEQYF
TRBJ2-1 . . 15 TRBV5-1 TGCGCCAGCAGCTTGGGGGACTTAGCGGTTAATGAGCAGTTCTTC CASSLGDLAVNEQFF
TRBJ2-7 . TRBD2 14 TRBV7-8 TGTGCCAGCAGCCTGGGGGGAGGGAGCTACGAGCAGTACTTC CASSLGGGSYEQYF
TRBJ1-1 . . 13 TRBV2 TGTGCCATCACAGGTTTCCTGCGCACTGAAGCTTTCTTT CAITGFLRTEAFF
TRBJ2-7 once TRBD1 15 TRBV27 TGTGCCAGCAGTACCCGGGCAGGGGGTACCTACGAGCAGTACTTC CASSTRAGGTYEQYF
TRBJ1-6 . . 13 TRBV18 TGTGCCACCTCGGGGAGTCAGAATTCACCCCTCCACTTT CATSGSQNSPLHF
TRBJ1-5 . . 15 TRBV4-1 TGCGCCAGCAGCCAAGGATCACAGACCAATCAGCCCCAGCATTTT CASSQGSQTNQPQHF
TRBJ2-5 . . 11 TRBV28 TGTGCCAGTGATAATGGGAGAACCCAGTACTTC CASDNGRTQYF